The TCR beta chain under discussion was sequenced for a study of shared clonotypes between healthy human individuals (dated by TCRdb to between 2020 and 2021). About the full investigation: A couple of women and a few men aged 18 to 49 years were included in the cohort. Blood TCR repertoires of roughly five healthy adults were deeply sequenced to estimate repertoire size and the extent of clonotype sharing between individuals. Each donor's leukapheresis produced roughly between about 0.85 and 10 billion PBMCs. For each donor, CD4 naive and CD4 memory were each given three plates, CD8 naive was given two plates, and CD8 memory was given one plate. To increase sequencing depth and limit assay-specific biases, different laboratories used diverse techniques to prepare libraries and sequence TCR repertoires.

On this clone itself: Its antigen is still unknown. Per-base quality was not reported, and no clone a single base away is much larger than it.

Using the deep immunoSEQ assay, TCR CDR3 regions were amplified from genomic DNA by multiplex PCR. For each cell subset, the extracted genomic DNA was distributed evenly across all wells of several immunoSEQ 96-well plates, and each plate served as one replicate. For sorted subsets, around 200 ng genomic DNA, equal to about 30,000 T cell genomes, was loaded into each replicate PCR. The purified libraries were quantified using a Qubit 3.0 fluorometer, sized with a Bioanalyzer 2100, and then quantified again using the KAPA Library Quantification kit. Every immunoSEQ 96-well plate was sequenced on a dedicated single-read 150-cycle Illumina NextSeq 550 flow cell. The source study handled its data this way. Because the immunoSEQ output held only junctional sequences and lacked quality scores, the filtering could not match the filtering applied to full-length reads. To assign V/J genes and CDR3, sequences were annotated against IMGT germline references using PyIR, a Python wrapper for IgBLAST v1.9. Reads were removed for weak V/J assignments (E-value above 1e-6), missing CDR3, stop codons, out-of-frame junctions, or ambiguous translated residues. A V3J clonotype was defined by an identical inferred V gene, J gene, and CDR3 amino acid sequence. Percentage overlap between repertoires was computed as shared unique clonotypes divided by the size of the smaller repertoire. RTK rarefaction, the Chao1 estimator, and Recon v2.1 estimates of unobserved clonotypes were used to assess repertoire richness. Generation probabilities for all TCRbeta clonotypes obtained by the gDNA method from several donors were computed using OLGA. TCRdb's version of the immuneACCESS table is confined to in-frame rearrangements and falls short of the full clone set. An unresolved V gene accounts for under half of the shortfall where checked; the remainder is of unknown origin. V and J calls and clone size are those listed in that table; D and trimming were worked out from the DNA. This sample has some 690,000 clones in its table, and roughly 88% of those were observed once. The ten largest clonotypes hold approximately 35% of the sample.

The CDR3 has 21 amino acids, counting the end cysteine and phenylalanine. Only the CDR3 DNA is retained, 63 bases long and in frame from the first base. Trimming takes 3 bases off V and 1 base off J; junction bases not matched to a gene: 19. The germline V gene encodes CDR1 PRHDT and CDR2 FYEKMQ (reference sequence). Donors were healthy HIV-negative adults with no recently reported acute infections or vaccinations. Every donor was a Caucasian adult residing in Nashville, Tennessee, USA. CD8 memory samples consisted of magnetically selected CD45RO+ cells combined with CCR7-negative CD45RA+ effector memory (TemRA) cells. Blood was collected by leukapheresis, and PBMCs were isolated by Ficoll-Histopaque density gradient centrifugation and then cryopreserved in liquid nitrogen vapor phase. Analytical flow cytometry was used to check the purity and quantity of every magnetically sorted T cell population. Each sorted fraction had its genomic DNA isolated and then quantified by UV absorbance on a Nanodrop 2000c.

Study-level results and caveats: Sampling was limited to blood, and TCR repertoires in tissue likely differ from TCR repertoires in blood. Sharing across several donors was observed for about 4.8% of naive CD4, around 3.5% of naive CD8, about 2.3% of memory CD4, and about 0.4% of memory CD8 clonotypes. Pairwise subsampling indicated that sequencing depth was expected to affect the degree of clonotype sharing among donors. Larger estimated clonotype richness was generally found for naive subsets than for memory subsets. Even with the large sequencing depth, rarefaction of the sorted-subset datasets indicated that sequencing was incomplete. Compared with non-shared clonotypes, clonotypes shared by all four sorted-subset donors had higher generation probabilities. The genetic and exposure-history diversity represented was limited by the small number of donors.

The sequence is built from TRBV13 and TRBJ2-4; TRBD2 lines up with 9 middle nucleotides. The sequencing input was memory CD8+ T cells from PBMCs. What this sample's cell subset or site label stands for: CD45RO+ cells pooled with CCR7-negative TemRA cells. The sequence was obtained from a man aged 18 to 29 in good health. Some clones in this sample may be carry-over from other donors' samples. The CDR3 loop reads CASSFWIPLAGETVAKNIQYF. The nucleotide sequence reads TGTGCCAGCAGCTTTTGGATCCCCTTAGCGGGGGAAACCGTTGCCAAAAACATTCAGTACTTC.